Included here is one T cell receptor beta chain sequence, with context. Only in-frame clones appear in the TCRdb table, and some are missing; sequencing was by immunoSEQ multiplex PCR. The sample carries approximately 100,000 clones, roughly nine tenths recorded once. CDR3 length: 16 amino acids. The germline V gene encodes CDR1 PRHDT and CDR2 FYEKMQ (reference sequence). With 5 bases clipped from V and 8 bases from J, the junction kept 10 bases outside the gene matches. This entry belongs to a study of blood T cell repertoires in COVID-19. Whole-study context: Material from acute and convalescent COVID-19 was sourced from the United States, Italy and Spain. Nucleic acid was either cDNA or gDNA, and it came from T cells, B-cell-depleted T cells, or PBMCs.

This TCR came from a man aged 50 to 59 with acute or convalescent COVID-19. The chain combines TRBV13 with TRBJ1-5, with TRBD1 identical over 12 bases. The sequenced sample consisted of peripheral blood. The CDR3 bases are TGTGCCAGCAGCCGCCGGGACAGGGGGCTTCTGGAGCCCCAGCATTTT. Translated: CASSRRDRGLLEPQHF.